This T cell receptor (beta chain) was sequenced during a study of T cell clonality in common variable immunodeficiency. Method: immunoSEQ multiplex PCR; TCRdb's copy keeps in-frame clones and lacks some. The repertoire consists of tens of thousands of clones, none detected only once. This clone has ten or more counts. Other DNA sequences in this sample translate to the same CDR3. Input material: peripheral blood mononuclear cells. The source of this sequence is a person aged 18-70 years in good health.

The sequenced CDR3 bases are TGTGCCAGCAGCTTAGGGGGGGGAGGAGAGACC. Protein product: CASSLGGGGET. The complete CDR3 protein is CASSLGGGGETQYF. The rearrangement links TRBV7-9 to TRBJ2-5; the match to TRBD2 covers 7 bases. Read data end 3 residues before the CDR3 end; the end is taken from the germline J gene. Germline CDR1 is SEHNR and CDR2 is FQNEAQ (reference sequence). The trim removed 1 base at V and 4 bases at J, leaving 3 bases unmatched. This CDR3 contains 14 residues.